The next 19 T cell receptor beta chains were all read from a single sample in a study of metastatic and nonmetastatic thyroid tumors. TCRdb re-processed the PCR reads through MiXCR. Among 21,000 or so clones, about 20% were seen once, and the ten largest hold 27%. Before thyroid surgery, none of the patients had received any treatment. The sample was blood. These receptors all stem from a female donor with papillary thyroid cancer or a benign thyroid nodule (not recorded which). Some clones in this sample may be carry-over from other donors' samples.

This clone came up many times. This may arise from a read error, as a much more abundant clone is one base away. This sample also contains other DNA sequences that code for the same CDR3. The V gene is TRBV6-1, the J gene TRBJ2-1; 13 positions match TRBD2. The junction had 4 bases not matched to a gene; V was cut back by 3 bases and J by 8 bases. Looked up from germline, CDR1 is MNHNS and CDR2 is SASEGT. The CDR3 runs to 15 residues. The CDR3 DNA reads TGTGCCAGCAGTGAGGGGACTAGCGGGGTCTATGAGCAGTTCTTC. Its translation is CASSEGTSGVYEQFF.

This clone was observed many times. CDR3 DNA: TGTGCCAGCCTACCGGGACAGGGGCAGAGTTCACCCCTCCACTTT. Encoded protein: CASLPGQGQSSPLHF. This chain links TRBV7-2 with TRBJ1-6; 10 nucleotides agree with TRBD1. With V trimmed by 8 bases and J by 9 bases, 10 bases remained unmatched. CDR3 length: 15 amino acids. Germline-derived CDR1 and CDR2 are SGHTA and FQGNSA.

The CDR3 DNA reads as TGCAGTGCTAGCGTCCCAGGGATAATTAGCAATCAGCCCCAGCATTTT. Protein sequence: CSASVPGIISNQPQHF. This chain connects TRBV20-1 to TRBJ1-5; a weak D match, TRBD1 (5 bases). V was cut by 3 bases and J by 0 bases, with 15 bases left in between. CDR1 is DFQATT, CDR2 SNEGSKA, per germline (reference sequence). CDR3 size: 16 residues.

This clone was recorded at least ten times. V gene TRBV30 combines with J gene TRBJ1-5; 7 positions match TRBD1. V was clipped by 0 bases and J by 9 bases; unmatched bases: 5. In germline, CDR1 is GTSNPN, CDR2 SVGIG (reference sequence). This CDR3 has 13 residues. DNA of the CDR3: TGTGCCTGGAGTGTCCAGGGGGTGAGGCCCCAGCATTTT. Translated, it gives CAWSVQGVRPQHF.

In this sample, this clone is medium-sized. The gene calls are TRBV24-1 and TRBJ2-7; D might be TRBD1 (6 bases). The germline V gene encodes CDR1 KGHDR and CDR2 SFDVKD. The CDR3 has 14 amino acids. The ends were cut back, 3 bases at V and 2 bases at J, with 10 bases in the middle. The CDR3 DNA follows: TGTGCCACCAGTGATGGGACATCTACCTACGAGCAGTACTTC. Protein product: CATSDGTSTYEQYF.

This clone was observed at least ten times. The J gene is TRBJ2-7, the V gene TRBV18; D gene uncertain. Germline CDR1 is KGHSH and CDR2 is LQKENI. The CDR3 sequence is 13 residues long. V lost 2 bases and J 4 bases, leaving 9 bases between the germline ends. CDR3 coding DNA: TGTGCCAGCTCACCAGAGGCACTATACGAGCAGTACTTC. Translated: CASSPEALYEQYF.

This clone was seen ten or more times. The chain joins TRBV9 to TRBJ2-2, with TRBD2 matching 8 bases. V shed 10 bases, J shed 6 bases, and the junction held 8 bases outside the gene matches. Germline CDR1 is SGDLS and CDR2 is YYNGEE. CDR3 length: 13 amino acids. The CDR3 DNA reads TGTGCCTCCCAAGCGGGAGAACCCGGGGAGCTGTTTTTT. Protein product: CASQAGEPGELFF.

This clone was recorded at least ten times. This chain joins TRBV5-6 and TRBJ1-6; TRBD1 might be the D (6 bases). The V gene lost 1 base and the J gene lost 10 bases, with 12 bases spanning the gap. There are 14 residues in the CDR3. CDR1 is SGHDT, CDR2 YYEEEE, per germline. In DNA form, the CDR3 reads TGTGCCAGCAGCTTGAAGGGGGGGATCTCACCCCTCCACTTT. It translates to CASSLKGGISPLHF.

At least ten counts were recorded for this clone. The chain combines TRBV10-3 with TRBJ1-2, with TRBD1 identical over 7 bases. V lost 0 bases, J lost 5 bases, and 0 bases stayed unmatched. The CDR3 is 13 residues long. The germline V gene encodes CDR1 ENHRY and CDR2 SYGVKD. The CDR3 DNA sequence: TGTGCCATCAGTGAGTCACAGGGGTATGGCTACACCTTC. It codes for CAISESQGYGYTF.

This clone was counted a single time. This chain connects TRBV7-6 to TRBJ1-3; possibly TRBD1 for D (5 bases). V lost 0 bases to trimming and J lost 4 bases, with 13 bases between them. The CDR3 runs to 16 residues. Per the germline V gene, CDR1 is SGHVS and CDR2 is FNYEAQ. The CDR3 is CASSLARQSRGNTIYF. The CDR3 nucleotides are TGTGCCAGCAGCTTAGCACGACAGTCGCGAGGAAACACCATATATTTT.

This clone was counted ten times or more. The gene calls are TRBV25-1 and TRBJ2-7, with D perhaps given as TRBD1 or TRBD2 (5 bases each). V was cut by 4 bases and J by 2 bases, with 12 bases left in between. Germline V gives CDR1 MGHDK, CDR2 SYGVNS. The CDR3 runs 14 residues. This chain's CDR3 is CASSGWDGTYEQYF. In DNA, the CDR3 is TGTGCCAGCAGTGGTTGGGACGGTACCTACGAGCAGTACTTC.

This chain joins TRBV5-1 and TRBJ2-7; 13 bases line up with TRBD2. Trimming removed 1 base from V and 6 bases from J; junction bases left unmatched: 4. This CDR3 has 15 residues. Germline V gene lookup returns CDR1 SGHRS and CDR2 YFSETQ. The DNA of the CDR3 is TGCGCCAGCAGCTTGACTAGCGGGAGGGCCCGCGAGCAGTACTTC. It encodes CASSLTSGRAREQYF.

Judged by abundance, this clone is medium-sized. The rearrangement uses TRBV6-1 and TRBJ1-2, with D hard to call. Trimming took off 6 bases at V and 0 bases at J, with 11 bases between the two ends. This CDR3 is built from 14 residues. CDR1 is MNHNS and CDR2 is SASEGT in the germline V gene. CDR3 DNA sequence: TGTGCCAGCAGGGCGGACGGATCTAACTATGGCTACACCTTC. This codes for CASRADGSNYGYTF.

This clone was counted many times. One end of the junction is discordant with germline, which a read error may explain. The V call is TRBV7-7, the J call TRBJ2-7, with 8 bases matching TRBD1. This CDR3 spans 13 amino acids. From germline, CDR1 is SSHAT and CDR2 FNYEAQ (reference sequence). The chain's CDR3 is CASSPQQGGEQYF. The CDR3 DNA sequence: TGTGCTAGCAGCCCTCAACAGGGGGGAGAGCAGTACTTC.

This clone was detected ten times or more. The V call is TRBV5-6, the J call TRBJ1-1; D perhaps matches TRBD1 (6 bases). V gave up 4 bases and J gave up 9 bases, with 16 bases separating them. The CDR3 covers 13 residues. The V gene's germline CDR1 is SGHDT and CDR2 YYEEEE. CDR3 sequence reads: CASSLGGASQAFF. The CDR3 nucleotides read TGTGCCAGCAGCCTTGGGGGCGCCTCTCAAGCTTTCTTT.

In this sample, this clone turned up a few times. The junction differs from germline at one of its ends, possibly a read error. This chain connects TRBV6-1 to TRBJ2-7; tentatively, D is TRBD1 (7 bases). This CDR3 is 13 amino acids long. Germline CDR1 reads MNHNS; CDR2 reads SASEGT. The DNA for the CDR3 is TGTGCCACAACACAGGGGTCGGACTACGATCAGTACTTC. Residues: CATTQGSDYDQYF.

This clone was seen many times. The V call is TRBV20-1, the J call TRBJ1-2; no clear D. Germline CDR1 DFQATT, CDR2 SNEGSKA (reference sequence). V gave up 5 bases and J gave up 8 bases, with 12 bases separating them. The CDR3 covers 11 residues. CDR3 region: CSAGQGWGYTF. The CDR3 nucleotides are TGCAGTGCTGGCCAAGGGTGGGGCTACACCTTC.

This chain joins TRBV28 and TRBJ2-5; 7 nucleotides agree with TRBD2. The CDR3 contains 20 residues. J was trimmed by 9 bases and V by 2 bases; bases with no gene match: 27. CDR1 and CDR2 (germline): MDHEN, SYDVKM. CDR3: CASSLSRGRLAVTPKRSQYF. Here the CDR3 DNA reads TGTGCCAGCAGTTTAAGCAGAGGTCGGCTAGCGGTCACACCCAAGAGGTCCCAGTACTTC.

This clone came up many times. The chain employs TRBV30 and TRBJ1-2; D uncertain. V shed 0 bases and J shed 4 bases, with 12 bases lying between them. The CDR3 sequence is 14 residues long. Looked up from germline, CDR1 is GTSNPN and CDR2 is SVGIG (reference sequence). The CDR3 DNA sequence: TGTGCCTGGAGTGTAAGACCCAGGAGCTATGGCTACACCTTC. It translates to CAWSVRPRSYGYTF.